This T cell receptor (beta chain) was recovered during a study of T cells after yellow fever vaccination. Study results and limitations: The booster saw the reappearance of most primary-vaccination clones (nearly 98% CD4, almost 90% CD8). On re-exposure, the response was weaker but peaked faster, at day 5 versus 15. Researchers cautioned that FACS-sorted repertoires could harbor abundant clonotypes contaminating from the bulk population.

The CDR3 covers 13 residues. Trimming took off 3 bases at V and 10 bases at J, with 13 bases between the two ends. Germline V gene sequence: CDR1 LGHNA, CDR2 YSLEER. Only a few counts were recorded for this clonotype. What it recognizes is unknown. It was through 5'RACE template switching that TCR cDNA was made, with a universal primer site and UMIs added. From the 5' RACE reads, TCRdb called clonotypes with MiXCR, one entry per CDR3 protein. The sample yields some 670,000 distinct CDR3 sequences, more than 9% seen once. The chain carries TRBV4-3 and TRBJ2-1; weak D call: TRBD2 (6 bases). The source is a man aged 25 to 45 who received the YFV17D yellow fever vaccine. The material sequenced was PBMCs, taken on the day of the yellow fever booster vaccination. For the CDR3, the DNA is TGCGCCAGCAGCCAGGGGTCGCGGGGAGAGCAGTTCTTC. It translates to CASSQGSRGEQFF.